The 29 T cell receptor beta chains below come from one sample, sequenced in a study of graft-versus-host responses after intestinal transplantation. Sequencing used immunoSEQ multiplex PCR; TCRdb keeps in-frame clones, though not all of them. Among 90,000 to 120,000 clones listed, about 91% were seen once. These receptors are not linked to any known antigen. The input for sequencing was unstimulated CD4+ T cells sorted from spleen or lymph node cells, taken before transplant. The receptors were gathered from a human donor who was the organ donor for an intestinal transplant.

The count of this clone is one. V and J are TRBV5-1 and TRBJ2-7, with TRBD2 as a possible D gene (6 bases). Deletions cut 0 bases from V and 5 bases from J, with 18 bases between. Germline V lookup: CDR1 SGHRS, CDR2 YFSETQ. The CDR3 length is 16 residues. As DNA, the CDR3 is TGCGCCAGCAGCTTGGCGGGGTCTAGCGATATCCACGAGCAGTACTTC. It is translated as CASSLAGSSDIHEQYF.

This clone was found a few times. This rearrangement joins TRBV7-2 to TRBJ2-3; TRBD1 aligns across 8 bases. The CDR3 is made up of 17 amino acids. The germline CDR1 and CDR2 sequences are SGHTA and FQGNSA. V shed 0 bases, J shed 4 bases, and the junction held 9 bases outside the gene matches. CDR3 sequence (DNA): TGTGCCAGCAGCTTAGCCGGGGCAGGGGGCTTGTCAGATACGCAGTATTTT. Its protein product is CASSLAGAGGLSDTQYF.

The chain combines TRBV9 with TRBJ2-5; tentatively, D is TRBD2 (6 bases). Germline V lookup: CDR1 SGDLS, CDR2 YYNGEE. CDR3 length: 14 amino acids. V was trimmed by 0 bases and J by 7 bases, leaving 13 bases between them. CDR3 nucleotides: TGTGCCAGCAGCGTAGTACCTAGCGAGGGGACCCAGTACTTC. Residues: CASSVVPSEGTQYF.

This sequence joins TRBV10-2 and TRBJ1-3; the D gene is possibly TRBD1 (5 bases). CDR3 length: 18 residues. Trimming cost V 2 bases and J 7 bases, with 24 bases left between them. From germline, CDR1 is WSHSY and CDR2 SAAADI. Written as DNA, the CDR3 is TGCGCCAGCAGTGAGACATACAGAAAACTGGCAAGGGGTAACACCATATATTTT. Protein sequence: CASSETYRKLARGNTIYF.

The J gene is TRBJ2-7, the V gene TRBV5-1; 7 bases are a match to TRBD1. Germline CDR1 SGHRS, CDR2 YFSETQ. The V gene end was trimmed by 3 bases and the J gene end by 6 bases; junction bases not matched to a gene: 12. This CDR3 is built from 15 residues. The CDR3 sequence is CASSSGTATSFEQYF. Written as DNA, the CDR3 is TGCGCCAGCAGCTCCGGGACAGCGACTTCGTTCGAGCAGTACTTC.

The gene calls are TRBV7-9 and TRBJ1-2, with unresolved D. Germline V gives CDR1 SEHNR, CDR2 FQNEAQ (reference sequence). Trimming shortened V by 1 base and J by 7 bases, and 16 bases separated the two germline ends. The length of the CDR3 is 15 residues. DNA for the CDR3: TGTGCCAGCAGCTTAGTAGCAGGTACGGAAGCTGGCTACACCTTC. Translating it yields CASSLVAGTEAGYTF. The variable domain in full, completed from reference TRBV7-9 and TRBJ1-2, reads DTGVSQNPRHKITKRGQNVTFRCDPISEHNRLYWYRQTLGQGPEFLTYFQNEAQLEKSRLLSDRFSAERPKGSFSTLEIQRTEQGDSAMYLCASSLVAGTEAGYTFGSGTRLTVV.

The chain recombines TRBV7-2 with TRBJ1-5; TRBD1 aligns across 10 bases. Looked up from germline, CDR1 is SGHTA and CDR2 is FQGNSA. V was clipped by 6 bases and J by 1 base; unmatched bases: 3. This CDR3 is 15 amino acids long. The CDR3 DNA is TGTGCCAGCAGTGGACAGGGGGTAAGCAATCAGCCCCAGCATTTT. It specifies CASSGQGVSNQPQHF.

CDR3: CARNGTGGNSPLHF. CDR3 nucleotide sequence: TGTGCCAGGAATGGAACCGGTGGTAATTCACCCCTCCACTTT. The genes are TRBV10-3 and TRBJ1-6; D not certain. Germline V gene data show CDR1 as ENHRY and CDR2 as SYGVKD. The CDR3 sequence is 14 residues long. The V end was cut by 10 bases, the J end by 6 bases, with 16 bases between.

CDR3 DNA sequence: TGCGCCAGCAGCCCAGGCGAACCTCACTATGGCTACACCTTC. This gives the protein CASSPGEPHYGYTF. The V call is TRBV5-1, the J call TRBJ1-2; D is unresolved. This CDR3 comprises 14 residues. Germline CDR1 and CDR2: SGHRS and YFSETQ. Trimming stripped 4 bases from V and 3 bases from J, with 13 bases between.

The rearrangement joins TRBV27 to TRBJ2-3; D gene uncertain. Trimming took off 5 bases at V and 1 base at J, with 13 bases between the two ends. This CDR3 spans 15 amino acids. Germline V gives CDR1 MNHEY, CDR2 SMNVEV (reference sequence). As DNA, the CDR3 is TGTGCCAGCAGTCCCCGCCGTCTAGGCACAGATACGCAGTATTTT. Translated: CASSPRRLGTDTQYF.

The chain couples TRBV27 to TRBJ2-7; D is ambiguous. Trimming pared 8 bases from V and 0 bases from J, leaving 14 bases between. Germline V gives CDR1 MNHEY, CDR2 SMNVEV (reference sequence). The CDR3 totals 14 residues. CDR3 in amino acids: CASSFTGVSYEQYF. CDR3 nucleotides: TGTGCCAGCTCCTTTACTGGTGTCTCCTACGAGCAGTACTTC.

This chain connects TRBV27 to TRBJ2-3; 9 positions agree with TRBD2. Trimming cost V 5 bases and J 2 bases; bases outside gene matches: 5. Germline V lookup: CDR1 MNHEY, CDR2 SMNVEV (reference sequence). CDR3 length: 15 residues. This CDR3 is CASSPSGRPTDTQYF. The DNA for the CDR3 is TGTGCCAGCAGTCCAAGCGGGAGGCCCACAGATACGCAGTATTTT.

The V and J genes are TRBV11-3 and TRBJ2-7; D is unclear. The germline gives CDR1 SGHNT, CDR2 YENEEA. V dropped 5 bases and J dropped 1 base, with 15 bases sitting between them. This CDR3 has 15 amino acids. The CDR3 protein is CASSKGPVVSYEQYF. CDR3 sequence (DNA): TGTGCCAGCAGCAAAGGCCCGGTGGTGTCCTACGAGCAGTACTTC.

V gene TRBV9 combines with J gene TRBJ2-5, with TRBD2 as a possible D gene (6 bases). The germline V and J ends were trimmed by 3 bases and 3 bases, with 6 bases remaining between them. In germline, CDR1 is SGDLS, CDR2 YYNGEE. This CDR3 comprises 12 residues. Here the CDR3 DNA reads TGTGCCAGCAGCGCGGGGGAAGAGACCCAGTACTTC. It yields the protein CASSAGEETQYF.

The chain carries TRBV5-8 and TRBJ2-1; D ambiguous. Per the germline V gene, CDR1 is SGHTS and CDR2 is YDEGEE. Trimming took off 0 bases at V and 6 bases at J, with 7 bases between the two ends. CDR3 length equals 13 residues. In nucleotides, the CDR3 is TGTGCCAGCAGCTTGGACTGGTGCAATGAGCAGTTCTTC. It yields the protein CASSLDWCNEQFF.

The V gene is TRBV19, the J gene TRBJ2-3; no definite D call. Deletions cut 6 bases from V and 3 bases from J, with 10 bases between. CDR3 size: 13 residues. CDR1 and CDR2 from the germline V gene are LNHDA and SQIVND (reference sequence). CDR3 sequence reads: CASSLSRTDTQYF. The DNA of the CDR3 is TGTGCCAGTAGCCTATCAAGAACAGATACGCAGTATTTT.

This clone was seen once. The rearrangement joins TRBV9 to TRBJ2-1; D is ambiguous. CDR3 length equals 11 residues. Trimming left V 3 bases short and J 3 bases short, with 1 base between. From germline, CDR1 is SGDLS and CDR2 YYNGEE. The CDR3 coding sequence is TGTGCCAGCAGCGGCTACAATGAGCAGTTCTTC. It yields the protein CASSGYNEQFF.

This clone was seen more than once but under ten times. V is TRBV19 and J is TRBJ2-1; weak D call: TRBD2 (6 bases). Between the trimmed V and J ends, which lost 4 bases and 10 bases, there was a span of 14 bases. The CDR3 contains 13 residues. From germline, CDR1 is LNHDA and CDR2 SQIVND (reference sequence). The CDR3 sequence: CASSKFSGAEQFF. In DNA form, the CDR3 reads TGTGCCAGTAGTAAGTTTAGCGGCGCCGAGCAGTTCTTC.

This chain links TRBV25-1 with TRBJ1-1, with a weak D call TRBD1 (6 bases). The ends were cut back, 6 bases at V and 1 base at J, with 12 bases in the middle. The CDR3 is 14 residues long. Germline V gives CDR1 MGHDK, CDR2 SYGVNS. This CDR3 reads CASRLQGTNTEAFF. The CDR3 DNA reads as TGTGCCAGCAGGCTACAGGGTACGAACACTGAAGCTTTCTTT.

The rearrangement links TRBV11-3 to TRBJ1-5, with 8 positions matching TRBD1. The CDR3 is 15 residues long. V lost 5 bases to trimming and J lost 1 base; unmatched junction nucleotides: 4. CDR1 and CDR2 from the germline V gene are SGHNT and YENEEA. The CDR3 sequence: CASSNRGGSNQPQHF. The CDR3 DNA is TGTGCCAGCAGCAACAGGGGGGGAAGCAATCAGCCCCAGCATTTT.

V is TRBV7-2 and J is TRBJ1-2; D might be TRBD1 (6 bases). There are 15 residues in the CDR3. Per germline, CDR1 SGHTA and CDR2 FQGNSA. V was pared by 1 base and J by 4 bases, with 13 bases between. CDR3 loop: CASSLGHRVFYGYTF. CDR3 nucleotide sequence: TGTGCCAGCAGCTTAGGTCACAGGGTTTTCTATGGCTACACCTTC.

The CDR3 DNA sequence: TGTGCCAGTAGCGGACTCCCTAGGAAGTACGAGCAGTACTTC. It is translated as CASSGLPRKYEQYF. The chain employs TRBV19 and TRBJ2-5; D is possibly TRBD2 (5 bases). The J call may be faulty, since TRBJ2-7 better matches the DNA end. Germline CDR1 reads LNHDA; CDR2 reads SQIVND (reference sequence). The CDR3 runs 14 residues.

The rearrangement uses TRBV19 and TRBJ2-3; 9 bases line up with TRBD1. The CDR3 is 15 residues long. CDR1 is LNHDA and CDR2 is SQIVND in the germline V gene (reference sequence). V lost 2 bases and J lost 2; bases outside the gene matches: 2. CDR3 sequence: CASSIRDRVTDTQYF. The CDR3 nucleotides are TGTGCCAGTAGTATACGGGACAGGGTCACAGATACGCAGTATTTT.

The V call is TRBV5-1, the J call TRBJ1-3; D remains unclear. Trimming cost V 0 bases and J 1 base, with 8 bases left between them. The CDR3 is 15 residues long. CDR1 is SGHRS, CDR2 YFSETQ, per germline. The CDR3 loop reads CASSLEGSSGNTIYF. The CDR3 DNA reads as TGCGCCAGCAGCTTGGAAGGGTCATCTGGAAACACCATATATTTT. Combining the CDR3 with reference TRBV5-1 and TRBJ1-3 gives the whole variable domain KAGVTQTPRYLIKTRGQQVTLSCSPISGHRSVSWYQQTPGQGLQFLFEYFSETQRNKGNFPGRFSGRQFSNSRSEMNVSTLELGDSALYLCASSLEGSSGNTIYFGEGSWLTVV.

The V gene is TRBV10-2, the J gene TRBJ2-5; 15 bases are a match to TRBD2. Germline CDR1 is WSHSY and CDR2 is SAAADI. CDR3 length: 16 residues. After removal of 6 bases from V and 4 bases from J, the junction contained 6 bases not matched to a gene. CDR3 region: CASRGLAGGAGETQYF. The CDR3 region has the DNA TGCGCCAGCAGGGGACTAGCGGGGGGAGCGGGAGAGACCCAGTACTTC.

As regards this clone: Other nucleotide sequences from this sample produce the same CDR3. The V call is TRBV18, the J call TRBJ2-5; D is undetermined. This CDR3 is built from 13 residues. Germline-derived CDR1 and CDR2 are KGHSH and LQKENI. V lost 2 bases and J 2 bases, leaving 6 bases between the germline ends. The CDR3 bases are TGTGCCAGCTCACCAGGGCAGCAAGAGACCCAGTACTTC. Protein sequence: CASSPGQQETQYF.

This clone was seen only a few times. This rearrangement joins TRBV10-1 to TRBJ1-1; TRBD1 might be the D (6 bases). The germline gives CDR1 WNHNN, CDR2 SYGVQD (reference sequence). V gave up 4 bases and J gave up 5 bases, with 11 bases separating them. The CDR3 is 13 residues long. CDR3 sequence reads: CASSATGFTEAFF. Written as DNA, the CDR3 is TGCGCCAGCAGTGCTACAGGGTTTACTGAAGCTTTCTTT.

V is TRBV6-5 and J is TRBJ2-7, with TRBD2 identical over 8 bases. Per germline, CDR1 MNHEY and CDR2 SVGAGI. The CDR3 is made up of 15 amino acids. V shed 6 bases, J shed 3 bases, and the junction held 10 bases outside the gene matches. The CDR3 DNA is TGTGCCAGCAGCCACGGGCGACTAGCGTACTACGAGCAGTACTTC. This gives the protein CASSHGRLAYYEQYF.

The gene calls are TRBV15 and TRBJ1-2; possible D gene TRBD1, 6 bases. The CDR3 totals 13 residues. Trimming stripped 0 bases from V and 11 bases from J, with 13 bases between. The V gene's germline CDR1 is LNHNV and CDR2 YYDKDF (reference sequence). The CDR3 is CATSRDVTGRYTF. The CDR3 DNA sequence: TGTGCCACCAGCAGAGATGTGACAGGTCGGTACACCTTC.